This T cell receptor beta chain was obtained from a study of cytomegalovirus exposure and HLA in healthy donors. Findings and caveats of the study: Per published reports, the classifier diagnosed cytomegalovirus status with high specificity and sensitivity.

The sample holds a few counts of this clone. The antigen is undetermined. Produced via immunoSEQ multiplex PCR; TCRdb's table is partial and in-frame only. The table records over 110,000 clones, approximately 86% of them present only once. From germline, CDR1 is KGHSH and CDR2 LQKENI. CDR3 length equals 15 residues. V trimming: 6 bases; J trimming: 2 bases; junction bases outside the gene matches: 8. The sequence derives from a man aged 18 to 29 in good health and CMV-seropositive. Sequencing was carried out using PBMCs. The genes are TRBV18 and TRBJ2-3, with 7 bases lining up with TRBD1. Here the CDR3 DNA reads TGTGCCAGCTCCCAAGGGACAGCTACCACAGATACGCAGTATTTT. It encodes CASSQGTATTDTQYF.